The 21 T cell receptor beta chains below were found in one sample sequenced in a study of identical twins. MiXCR was run by TCRdb on the 5' RACE reads, yielding one entry per CDR3 protein. Found here are 420,000 or so distinct CDR3 sequences, about 18% of them singletons; the top ten hold roughly 12%. Sample: naive T cells sorted from blood. The source is a man between 50 and 59 years old in good health.

This clonotype was detected ten times or more. V and J are TRBV6-1 and TRBJ2-1; 7 bases agree with TRBD1. The V gene's germline CDR1 is MNHNS and CDR2 SASEGT. CDR3 length: 15 amino acids. Unmatched junction bases numbered 8, after V lost 7 bases and J lost 2 bases. The CDR3 reads CASMNRGFTYNEQFF. The CDR3 DNA reads as TGTGCCAGCATGAACAGGGGATTCACCTACAATGAGCAGTTCTTC.

This clonotype was seen more than once but under ten times. The chain uses TRBV7-2 and TRBJ2-1, with TRBD2 matching 7 bases. The CDR3 spans 15 residues. V shed 5 bases and J 9 bases; nucleotides not matched to a gene: 13. Looked up from germline, CDR1 is SGHTA and CDR2 is FQGNSA. The CDR3 nucleotides read TGTGCCAGCAGCCCCGGGACTACCCAGCAGGGTGAGCAGTTCTTC. Protein: CASSPGTTQQGEQFF.

This clonotype was recorded many times. This sequence joins TRBV6-5 and TRBJ1-2, with D perhaps matching TRBD1 (5 bases). V lost 4 bases to trimming and J lost 4 bases, with 16 bases between them. There are 15 residues in the CDR3. Germline assignment: CDR1 MNHEY and CDR2 SVGAGI. CDR3: CASSSPGHRPYGYTF. CDR3 nucleotides: TGTGCCAGCAGTTCGCCCGGACACCGACCCTATGGCTACACCTTC.

This clonotype was seen repeatedly, ten times or more. The chain employs TRBV5-1 and TRBJ1-2, with 7 bases aligning to TRBD1. Germline lookup yields CDR1 SGHRS and CDR2 YFSETQ. V gave up 1 base and J gave up 2 bases; unmatched junction bases: 5. The CDR3 length is 15 residues. CDR3: CASSLYPRGNYGYTF. The CDR3 DNA sequence: TGCGCCAGCAGCTTGTACCCCAGGGGGAACTATGGCTACACCTTC.

This clonotype occurred many times. The V gene is TRBV7-8, the J gene TRBJ2-1, with TRBD2 matching over 14 bases. The CDR3 length is 15 residues. The germline gives CDR1 SGHVS, CDR2 FQNEAQ. V shed 5 bases and J 9 bases; nucleotides not matched to a gene: 6. The CDR3 here is CASSPGGLAGVEQFF. The CDR3 coding sequence is TGTGCCAGCAGCCCGGGGGGACTAGCGGGAGTTGAGCAGTTCTTC.

This clonotype was detected ten times or more. The chain is built from TRBV14 and TRBJ2-7, with D possibly matching TRBD1 (5 bases). The germline V and J ends were trimmed by 4 bases and 4 bases, with 14 bases remaining between them. The CDR3 contains 14 residues. Per the germline V gene, CDR1 is SGHDN and CDR2 is FVKESK. As DNA, the CDR3 is TGTGCCAGCAGCCGCGGATCTACAGGTTACGAGCAGTACTTC. Translation gives CASSRGSTGYEQYF.

This chain's CDR3 is CASSWTAFSEKLFF. The CDR3 bases are TGTGCCAGCAGTTGGACAGCTTTTTCTGAAAAACTGTTTTTT. The gene calls are TRBV27 and TRBJ1-4, with D possibly being TRBD1 (6 bases). Germline V gives CDR1 MNHEY, CDR2 SMNVEV (reference sequence). CDR3 length: 14 residues. V was cut by 4 bases and J by 7 bases, with 13 bases left in between.

This clonotype turned up a few times. This chain connects TRBV29-1 to TRBJ2-5, with unresolved D. The CDR3 loop spans 13 amino acids. Germline loops: CDR1 SQVTM, CDR2 ANQGSEA. Trimming removed 4 bases from V and 5 bases from J, with 14 bases in between. This CDR3 reads CSVGVALVETQYF. The CDR3 DNA is TGCAGCGTTGGTGTCGCCTTAGTGGAGACCCAGTACTTC.

V is TRBV6-5 and J is TRBJ2-1; perhaps TRBD1 as D (6 bases). Germline V lookup: CDR1 MNHEY, CDR2 SVGAGI. Trimming removed 1 base at V and 4 bases at J, with 8 bases between. This CDR3 contains 14 residues. The CDR3, as DNA: TGTGCCAGCAGTTACTTGGACAGTTACAATGAGCAGTTCTTC. It yields the protein CASSYLDSYNEQFF.

The table lists this clonotype with a few counts. J is TRBJ2-3 and V is TRBV20-1; D is perhaps TRBD2 (5 bases). The V gene's germline CDR1 is DFQATT and CDR2 SNEGSKA (reference sequence). Trimming took 5 bases from V and 1 from J, leaving 10 bases between them. The CDR3 is 13 residues long. The CDR3 DNA sequence: TGCAGTGCTTCCGGGGAACGCACAGATACGCAGTATTTT. It yields the protein CSASGERTDTQYF.

This clonotype was detected a few times. This chain links TRBV10-3 with TRBJ2-2; D gene unclear. The germline CDR1 and CDR2 sequences are ENHRY and SYGVKD. V was clipped by 8 bases and J by 5 bases, with 15 bases between them. The CDR3 runs 14 residues. CDR3 protein: CAISETSPTGELFF. Here the CDR3 DNA reads TGTGCCATCTCTGAGACTTCTCCGACCGGGGAGCTGTTTTTT.

This clonotype occurred a few times. The chain carries TRBV6-1 and TRBJ1-4; 8 nucleotides align to TRBD1. CDR3 length: 14 residues. Looked up from germline, CDR1 is MNHNS and CDR2 is SASEGT. Germline trimming cut 5 bases from V and 6 bases from J; bases unmatched to any gene: 5. The CDR3 bases are TGTGCCAGCAGTACAGACAGGGGCTATGAAAAACTGTTTTTT. This translates into CASSTDRGYEKLFF.

The sample holds many counts of this clonotype. The chain employs TRBV11-3 and TRBJ2-3, with D uncertain. Germline values: CDR1 SGHNT, CDR2 YENEEA. V shed 1 base and J shed 4 bases, with 12 bases lying between them. This CDR3 is built from 15 residues. The CDR3 is CASSLGVGSPDTQYF. In DNA, the CDR3 is TGTGCCAGCAGCTTAGGTGTAGGGTCGCCAGATACGCAGTATTTT. Together with reference TRBV11-3 and TRBJ2-3, the CDR3 gives the full variable domain: EAGVVQSPRYKIIEKKQPVAFWCNPISGHNTLYWYLQNLGQGPELLIRYENEEAVDDSQLPKDRFSAERLKGVDSTLKIQPAELGDSAVYLCASSLGVGSPDTQYFGPGTRLTVL.

This clonotype was picked up a small number of times. This may be a read error, as it is one base from a much larger clone. This chain connects TRBV5-1 to TRBJ2-1; TRBD2 matches at 12 bases. The germline V gene has CDR1 SGHRS and CDR2 YFSETQ. The CDR3 consists of 15 residues. The CDR3 sequence is CACSLDGLAGTEQFF. The CDR3 DNA sequence: TGCGCCTGCAGCTTGGATGGACTAGCGGGAACAGAGCAGTTCTTC.

J is TRBJ2-3 and V is TRBV5-1; 12 bases match TRBD2. This CDR3 spans 15 amino acids. V dropped 4 bases and J dropped 6; count of bases not matched to a gene: 6. Germline V gene lookup returns CDR1 SGHRS and CDR2 YFSETQ. CDR3 protein: CASSASGTSGDTQYF. CDR3 coding DNA: TGCGCCAGCAGCGCCTCCGGGACTAGCGGGGATACGCAGTATTTT. Drawing the rest from reference TRBV5-1 and TRBJ2-3, the complete variable domain is KAGVTQTPRYLIKTRGQQVTLSCSPISGHRSVSWYQQTPGQGLQFLFEYFSETQRNKGNFPGRFSGRQFSNSRSEMNVSTLELGDSALYLCASSASGTSGDTQYFGPGTRLTVL.

The chain has TRBV20-1 and TRBJ2-7; 7 bases agree with TRBD1. Germline V gene data show CDR1 as DFQATT and CDR2 as SNEGSKA (reference sequence). This CDR3 is 13 amino acids long. Here the CDR3 DNA reads TGCAGGCCTGACAGGGAGCCCTCCTACGAGCAGTACTTC. Its translation is CRPDREPSYEQYF.

This clonotype was picked up a small number of times. The rearrangement uses TRBV4-1 and TRBJ1-1; 7 bases are shared with TRBD1. CDR3 length: 13 residues. Germline CDR1 is MGHRA and CDR2 is YSYEKL. With V trimmed by 0 bases and J by 5 bases, 0 bases remained unmatched. The CDR3 here is CASSQEGQTEAFF. The CDR3 DNA is TGCGCCAGCAGCCAAGAGGGACAGACTGAAGCTTTCTTT.

In this sample, this clonotype turned up many times. J is TRBJ2-3 and V is TRBV27; D not certain. Trimming took 0 bases from V and 4 from J, leaving 8 bases between them. The germline gives CDR1 MNHEY, CDR2 SMNVEV (reference sequence). The CDR3 is made up of 14 amino acids. CDR3 sequence (DNA): TGTGCCAGCAGTTTATCGATGGCTGCAGATACGCAGTATTTT. Translation gives CASSLSMAADTQYF.

The genes are TRBV7-2 and TRBJ1-6, with 8 nucleotides matching TRBD1. CDR3 length equals 15 residues. The J segment lost 10 bases and the V segment lost 3 bases, leaving 8 bases of the junction unmatched. Germline CDR1 is SGHTA and CDR2 is FQGNSA. CDR3 sequence: CASSLTGTGGSPLHF. CDR3 coding DNA: TGTGCCAGCAGCTTGACCGGGACAGGCGGCTCACCCCTCCACTTT.

Many counts were recorded for this clonotype. The rearrangement links TRBV12-3 or TRBV12-4 to TRBJ2-7; TRBD1 matches at 8 bases. The CDR3 is 14 amino acids. The V segment lost 6 bases and the J segment 1 base; nucleotides outside the gene matches: 5. CDR3 loop: CASRETGASYEQYF. CDR3 DNA: TGTGCCAGCAGGGAGACAGGGGCTTCCTACGAGCAGTACTTC.

Comments on this clonotype: Likely a read error: the CDR3 ends without its conserved phenylalanine or tryptophan. The rearrangement uses TRBV7-2 and TRBJ1-2; perhaps TRBD1 as D (6 bases). V lost 5 bases to trimming and J lost 7 bases, with 17 bases between them. The CDR3 consists of 14 residues. Per germline, CDR1 SGHTA and CDR2 FQGNSA. The CDR3 region has the DNA TGTGCCAGCAGCCCCCGGGACACCGCTTTTGGCTACACCATC. Amino acids: CASSPRDTAFGYTI.